The rows below give T cell receptor beta chains drawn from one sample of a study of graft-versus-host responses after intestinal transplantation. The antigens of these receptors remain unknown. Method: immunoSEQ multiplex PCR; TCRdb's copy keeps in-frame clones and lacks some. The table lists roughly 100,000 clones, roughly 87% of them singletons, with roughly 1% in the top ten. This sample comprised unstimulated CD4+ T cells sorted from spleen or lymph node cells, obtained before intestinal transplant. The receptor set was obtained from a human donor who received an intestinal transplant. Each CDR3 is given with its conserved first and last residue. The order of the fields is D gene, V gene, clone size, J gene, CDR3 protein, CDR3 DNA. A D gene is named only where the DNA matches it firmly. The listing skips clone size in some rows; elsewhere it reads once, few, many or a size class.

-	TRBV6-1	-	TRBJ2-3	CASAFTRGGTDTQYF	TGTGCCAGCGCCTTTACTCGAGGGGGCACAGATACGCAGTATTTT
TRBD2	TRBV6-5	-	TRBJ2-2	CASSYKRGGYTGELFF	TGTGCCAGCAGTTATAAGCGGGGGGGCTACACCGGGGAGCTGTTTTTT
-	TRBV4-2	-	TRBJ1-6	CASGQLARYNSPLHF	TGTGCCAGCGGCCAATTGGCCCGATACAATTCACCCCTCCACTTT
-	TRBV19	-	TRBJ1-6	CASSDRMDSPLHF	TGTGCCAGTAGTGACAGGATGGATTCACCCCTCCACTTT
TRBD1	TRBV11-3	once	TRBJ1-5	CASRKTGGFANQPQHF	TGTGCCAGCAGGAAGACAGGGGGCTTCGCGAATCAGCCCCAGCATTTT
-	TRBV6-5	-	TRBJ1-6	CATSRDSPLHF	TGTGCCACCTCGCGGGATTCACCCCTCCACTTT
TRBD2	TRBV5-1	-	TRBJ2-7	CASSPLAGADEQYF	TGCGCCAGCAGCCCCTTAGCGGGAGCGGACGAGCAGTACTTC
-	TRBV28	-	TRBJ2-2	CASRSTGKRGTGELFF	TGTGCCAGCAGATCCACAGGGAAAAGAGGGACCGGGGAGCTGTTTTTT
TRBD2	TRBV7-3	-	TRBJ2-3	CASSFLAGASAYLQYF	TGTGCCAGCAGCTTTTTAGCGGGAGCAAGTGCCTATCTGCAGTATTTT
TRBD2	TRBV5-4	once	TRBJ2-7	CASSFRLAGAHEQYF	TGTGCCAGCAGCTTTCGACTAGCGGGAGCCCACGAGCAGTACTTC
-	TRBV5-4	-	TRBJ1-2	CASSLREWDYGYTF	TGTGCCAGCAGCTTAAGGGAATGGGACTATGGCTACACCTTC
TRBD1	TRBV18	once	TRBJ1-4	CASSPGQGWATNEKLFF	TGTGCCAGCTCACCGGGACAGGGATGGGCCACTAATGAAAAACTGTTTTTT
-	TRBV4-1	-	TRBJ2-7	CASSQAGNLAYEQYF	TGCGCCAGCAGCCAAGCTGGGAACCTCGCCTACGAGCAGTACTTC
-	TRBV28	-	TRBJ2-7	CASSVSSSYEQYF	TGTGCCAGCAGTGTCAGCAGCTCCTACGAGCAGTACTTC
TRBD1	TRBV2	few	TRBJ1-2	CASKRDRDYGYTF	TGTGCCAGCAAGAGGGACAGGGACTATGGCTACACCTTC